This is a list of T cell receptor beta chains from one sample in a study of blood T cell repertoires in COVID-19. TCRdb's copy holds only in-frame clones and misses some; the assay was immunoSEQ multiplex PCR. The sample shows about 200,000 clones, around 89% of them seen only once. Sequenced material: PBMCs or T cells enriched from blood (not recorded which). These receptors all stem from a woman between 18 and 30 years old who had recovered from COVID-19. Both conserved end residues are part of each CDR3. The D gene is left open where the match is weak. Rows give clone size only sometimes, using once, few, many, or a class for an expanded clone.

TRBV11-2	NA	NA	TRBJ1-1	CASSLRQNTEAFF	TGTGCCAGCAGCTTAAGACAGAACACTGAAGCTTTCTTT
TRBV28	NA	NA	TRBJ2-5	CASSPGASRETQYF	TGTGCCAGCAGCCCAGGGGCCTCAAGGGAGACCCAGTACTTC
TRBV28	NA	TRBD1	TRBJ2-7	CASSGGQGITYEQYF	TGTGCCAGCTCAGGGGGACAGGGAATTACCTACGAGCAGTACTTC
TRBV29-1	NA	TRBD1	TRBJ1-2	CSVEGQVYGYTF	TGCAGCGTTGAGGGACAGGTCTATGGCTACACCTTC
TRBV28	NA	TRBD1	TRBJ1-4	CATTTGSEKLFF	TGTGCCACCACGACAGGGTCTGAAAAACTGTTTTTT
TRBV12-5	NA	NA	TRBJ2-7	CASGLVGSGFHEQYF	TGTGCTAGTGGTTTGGTCGGATCAGGGTTCCACGAGCAGTACTTC
TRBV5-1	NA	NA	TRBJ2-7	CASSSVQGPLGEQYF	TGCGCCAGCAGCAGCGTCCAGGGCCCCCTGGGGGAGCAGTACTTC
TRBV7-8	once	TRBD2	TRBJ2-3	CASSPSRASGGKTDTQYF	TGTGCCAGCAGCCCTAGCAGGGCTAGCGGGGGGAAAACAGATACGCAGTATTTT
TRBV6-6	NA	NA	TRBJ2-5	CASGVSKETQYF	TGTGCCAGCGGAGTCAGTAAAGAGACCCAGTACTTC
TRBV19	once	TRBD1	TRBJ1-1	CASSIGLDRGNTEAFF	TGTGCCAGTAGTATAGGCCTCGACAGGGGGAACACTGAAGCTTTCTTT
TRBV18	NA	TRBD1	TRBJ2-7	CASSPQGANEQYF	TGTGCCAGCTCACCGCAGGGGGCGAACGAGCAGTACTTC
TRBV6-6	once	NA	TRBJ2-7	CASRTDGDEQYF	TGTGCCAGCAGGACGGACGGGGACGAGCAGTACTTC
TRBV3-1/TRBV3-2	NA	TRBD1	TRBJ2-3	CASSQTDRKGADTQYF	TGTGCCAGCAGCCAGACGGACAGGAAGGGTGCAGATACGCAGTATTTT
TRBV7-9	NA	TRBD1	TRBJ1-3	CASSLDESRGGDRGFF	TGTGCCAGCAGCTTAGACGAGTCAAGAGGCGGGGACAGGGGCTTCTTT
TRBV28	NA	TRBD1	TRBJ2-2	CASRFPGQENTGELFF	TGTGCCAGCAGATTTCCGGGACAGGAGAACACCGGGGAGCTGTTTTTT
TRBV21-1	NA	NA	TRBJ1-2	CASSLGQGSNYGYTF	TGTGCCAGCAGCTTAGGACAGGGGTCTAACTATGGCTACACCTTC
TRBV19	few	TRBD1	TRBJ2-2	CASRDRGRIGELFF	TGTGCCAGTAGGGACAGGGGGCGGATCGGGGAGCTGTTTTTT
TRBV4-1	NA	NA	TRBJ1-6	CASTAPPGRNSPLHF	TGCGCCAGCACCGCGCCCCCAGGTAGAAATTCACCCCTCCACTTT
TRBV24-1	NA	TRBD2	TRBJ2-1	CATRRGGLGEQFF	TGTGCCACTCGGCGGGGGGGCCTCGGTGAGCAGTTCTTC
TRBV10-3	NA	TRBD1	TRBJ2-3	CAISDPRQGISTDTQYF	TGTGCCATCAGTGACCCCCGACAGGGGATAAGCACAGATACGCAGTATTTT
TRBV5-1	NA	NA	TRBJ1-1	CASSLLSGEGTEAFF	TGCGCCAGCAGCTTGTTGTCGGGGGAGGGGACTGAAGCTTTCTTT
TRBV7-2	NA	NA	TRBJ2-1	CASSLVWDLAGAYNEQFF	TGTGCCAGCAGCTTAGTGTGGGACTTGGCGGGGGCGTACAATGAGCAGTTCTTC
TRBV5-4	NA	NA	TRBJ2-5	CASSLTIVQNQGTQYF	TGTGCCAGCAGCTTGACAATAGTACAGAACCAGGGGACCCAGTACTTC
TRBV6-5	NA	NA	TRBJ2-7	CASSPNRDTTYEQYF	TGTGCCAGCAGCCCGAACAGGGACACCACCTACGAGCAGTACTTC
TRBV9	NA	TRBD1	TRBJ1-6	CASSKRDRDFSNSPLHF	TGTGCCAGCAGCAAAAGGGACAGGGATTTCTCTAATTCACCCCTCCACTTT
TRBV28	NA	TRBD1	TRBJ1-5	CASSLVAGGQPQHF	TGTGCCAGCAGTTTAGTGGCAGGGGGTCAGCCCCAGCATTTT
TRBV18	once	TRBD1	TRBJ2-1	CASSPRKTGGLSYNEQFF	TGTGCCAGCTCACCGAGGAAGACAGGGGGCCTCTCCTACAATGAGCAGTTCTTC
TRBV5-4	NA	NA	TRBJ1-2	CASSLEGRDYGYTF	TGTGCCAGCAGCTTGGAGGGCAGGGACTATGGCTACACCTTC
TRBV27	few	NA	TRBJ1-2	CASTPLGGAGGYTF	TGTGCCAGCACCCCTCTCGGGGGGGCAGGAGGCTACACCTTC
TRBV24-1	once	TRBD1	TRBJ1-2	CATSEGGTAHFF	TGTGCCACCAGTGAAGGCGGGACAGCCCATTTCTTC
TRBV14	NA	NA	TRBJ2-3	CASSQSQGDTQYF	TGTGCCAGCAGCCAATCCCAGGGAGATACGCAGTATTTT
TRBV6-5	NA	NA	TRBJ2-2	CASSYGSGTGELFF	TGTGCCAGCAGTTACGGTTCGGGCACCGGGGAGCTGTTTTTT
TRBV10-3	few	NA	TRBJ2-7	CAISETAYEQYF	TGTGCCATCAGTGAAACTGCCTACGAGCAGTACTTC
TRBV7-2	NA	TRBD2	TRBJ2-3	CASSLRGRGGTDTQYF	TGTGCCAGCAGCCTCCGGGGGCGGGGGGGCACAGATACGCAGTATTTT
TRBV5-1	NA	NA	TRBJ2-7	CASSFNRDEQYF	TGCGCCAGCAGCTTCAACAGGGATGAGCAGTACTTC
TRBV3-1/TRBV3-2	NA	NA	TRBJ1-2	CASSGDGVPYGYTF	TGTGCCAGCAGCGGTGACGGAGTCCCATATGGCTACACCTTC
TRBV5-6	NA	TRBD1	TRBJ1-2	CASRPQGGANYGYTF	TGTGCCAGCAGACCACAGGGGGGAGCTAACTATGGCTACACCTTC
TRBV5-1	once	TRBD1	TRBJ2-7	CASSPGQGGDEQYF	TGCGCCAGCAGCCCCGGACAGGGGGGGGACGAGCAGTACTTC
TRBV7-9	few	TRBD1	TRBJ2-7	CASSLAGTAYEQYF	TGTGCCAGCAGCTTAGCCGGGACAGCGTACGAGCAGTACTTC
TRBV3-1/TRBV3-2	many	TRBD2	TRBJ2-1	CASSLRGAYNEQFF	TGTGCCAGCAGCCTGCGGGGGGCGTACAATGAGCAGTTCTTC
TRBV5-1	NA	NA	TRBJ1-2	CASSEDSYYGYTF	TGCGCCAGCAGCGAGGACAGCTACTATGGCTACACCTTC
TRBV5-1	NA	NA	TRBJ1-1	CASSLAFLNTEAFF	TGCGCCAGCAGTTTGGCCTTCCTGAACACTGAAGCTTTCTTT